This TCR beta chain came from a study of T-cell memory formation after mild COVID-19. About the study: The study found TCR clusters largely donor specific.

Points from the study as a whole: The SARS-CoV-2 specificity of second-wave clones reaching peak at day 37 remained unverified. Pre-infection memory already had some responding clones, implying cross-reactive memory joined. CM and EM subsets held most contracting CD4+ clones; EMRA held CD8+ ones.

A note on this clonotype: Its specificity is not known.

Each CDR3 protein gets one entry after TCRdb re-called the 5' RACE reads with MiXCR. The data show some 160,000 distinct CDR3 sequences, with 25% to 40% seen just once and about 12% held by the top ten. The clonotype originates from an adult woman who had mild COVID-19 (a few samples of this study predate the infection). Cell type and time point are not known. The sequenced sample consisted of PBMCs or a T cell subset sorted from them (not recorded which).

The CDR3 region is CASSKGGTGSYEQYF. CDR3 bases: TGTGCCAGCAGCAAAGGCGGGACGGGCTCCTACGAGCAGTACTTC. The V and J genes are TRBV21-1 and TRBJ2-7; no check of the table's D call, TRBD2, against the DNA was made. TRBV21-1 is a pseudogene locus. There are 15 residues in the CDR3.